These 29 T cell receptor beta chains originate from one sample sequenced in a study of shared clonotypes between healthy human individuals. Profiled with immunoSEQ multiplex PCR; TCRdb holds only in-frame clones, not every one. The sample includes roughly 500,000 clones, approximately 79% of them seen just once. Sequenced sample: PBMCs. The receptors were gathered from a woman aged 40 to 50 in good health. Some clones in this sample may be carry-over from other donors' samples.

The chain carries TRBV28 and TRBJ1-1; TRBD1 is a possible D gene (5 bases). The germline CDR1 and CDR2 sequences are MDHEN and SYDVKM. The V gene lost 6 bases and the J gene lost 4 bases, with 15 bases spanning the gap. This CDR3 region has 14 residues. The CDR3 protein is CASRIQGPGTEAFF. In nucleotides, the CDR3 is TGTGCCAGCAGGATCCAGGGCCCGGGCACTGAAGCTTTCTTT.

This rearrangement joins TRBV5-4 to TRBJ2-3, with D maybe TRBD2 (6 bases). The V and J ends lost 4 bases and 0 bases respectively, with 15 bases between them. The CDR3 is 16 residues long. Germline CDR1 SGHNT, CDR2 YYREEE (reference sequence). For the CDR3, the DNA is TGTGCCAGCAGCAATCCGGGAGCACAAAGCACAGATACGCAGTATTTT. It translates to CASSNPGAQSTDTQYF.

The chain joins TRBV7-2 to TRBJ2-7, with D possibly matching TRBD2 (5 bases). This CDR3 comprises 14 residues. Germline V gene sequence: CDR1 SGHTA, CDR2 FQGNSA. The germline V and J ends were trimmed by 3 bases and 4 bases, with 13 bases remaining between them. CDR3 in DNA: TGTGCCAGCAGCTTGGAGGTCAGGAGTTACGAGCAGTACTTC. It codes for CASSLEVRSYEQYF.

About this clone: The same CDR3 can be traced to other DNA sequences in this sample. The chain carries TRBV7-9 and TRBJ1-5; 7 positions match TRBD1. With 0 bases clipped from V and 6 bases from J, the junction kept 2 bases outside the gene matches. Germline loops: CDR1 SEHNR, CDR2 FQNEAQ (reference sequence). The CDR3 has 14 amino acids. CDR3 nucleotides: TGTGCCAGCAGCTTAGCAGGGGGCGGTCAGCCCCAGCATTTT. Its translation is CASSLAGGGQPQHF.

The chain has TRBV11-1 and TRBJ2-6; D is undetermined. V dropped 3 bases and J dropped 0 bases, with 6 bases sitting between them. The CDR3 runs 15 residues. CDR1 SGHAT and CDR2 FQDESV come from the germline V gene (reference sequence). This chain's CDR3 is CASSFSNSGANVLTF. CDR3 coding DNA: TGTGCCAGCAGCTTTTCTAACTCTGGGGCCAACGTCCTGACTTTC.

The rearrangement joins TRBV5-1 to TRBJ2-2, with D unclear. Trimming removed 4 bases from V and 7 bases from J, with 8 bases in between. Germline values: CDR1 SGHRS, CDR2 YFSETQ. The CDR3 spans 12 residues. CDR3: CASSPDVGELFF. In DNA form, the CDR3 reads TGCGCCAGCAGCCCGGATGTCGGGGAGCTGTTTTTT.

The V gene is TRBV27, the J gene TRBJ1-1, with D possibly TRBD1 on 6 matching bases. The CDR3 is 14 residues long. CDR1 and CDR2 from the germline V gene are MNHEY and SMNVEV (reference sequence). Trimming cost V 6 bases and J 5 bases, with 16 bases left between them. DNA of the CDR3: TGTGCCAGCAGAATTAGACAGGACGGGACTGAAGCTTTCTTT. Its protein is CASRIRQDGTEAFF.

CDR3 residues: CASSLALGQGMNTEAFF. The DNA for the CDR3 is TGTGCCAGCAGCTTGGCCCTCGGCCAGGGTATGAACACTGAAGCTTTCTTT. The rearrangement joins TRBV5-6 to TRBJ1-1, with D perhaps matching TRBD1 (5 bases). In germline, CDR1 is SGHDT, CDR2 YYEEEE. V lost 0 bases to trimming and J lost 0 bases, with 15 bases between them. This CDR3 has 17 residues.

The V call is TRBV5-6, the J call TRBJ1-1, with a weak D call TRBD1 (6 bases). The CDR3 runs 14 residues. Germline V gives CDR1 SGHDT, CDR2 YYEEEE. The ends were cut back, 1 base at V and 11 bases at J, with 18 bases in the middle. The CDR3 spells CASSLSRQVQEAFF. The CDR3, as DNA: TGTGCCAGCAGCTTGTCCCGACAGGTTCAGGAGGCTTTCTTT.

The chain carries TRBV28 and TRBJ2-5; TRBD2 matches at 14 bases. After removal of 3 bases from V and 5 bases from J, the junction contained 23 bases not matched to a gene. Germline loops: CDR1 MDHEN, CDR2 SYDVKM. The CDR3 covers 22 residues. CDR3 DNA sequence: TGTGCCAGCAGTTTTCGACTAGCTCCCCCGGGACTAGCGGGAGTAATCGCGGAGACCCAGTACTTC. It yields the protein CASSFRLAPPGLAGVIAETQYF.

V gene TRBV2 combines with J gene TRBJ2-7; D is possibly TRBD1 (6 bases). The V gene's germline CDR1 is SNHLY and CDR2 FYNNEI. The CDR3 runs to 13 residues. V was cut by 8 bases and J by 4 bases, with 15 bases left in between. In DNA, the CDR3 is TGTGCCAGCCGGGACACAAGAGTTTACGAGCAGTACTTC. This translates into CASRDTRVYEQYF. Using reference TRBV2 and TRBJ2-7 for the parts outside the CDR3, the full variable domain is EPEVTQTPSHQVTQMGQEVILRCVPISNHLYFYWYRQILGQKVEFLVSFYNNEISEKSEIFDDQFSVERPDGSNFTLKIRSTKLEDSAMYFCASRDTRVYEQYFGPGTRLTVT.

This clone has a single count. The chain links TRBV19 to TRBJ2-1; possible D gene TRBD2, 6 bases. This CDR3 spans 14 amino acids. The V and J ends lost 1 base and 9 bases respectively, with 13 bases between them. Germline V gives CDR1 LNHDA, CDR2 SQIVND (reference sequence). CDR3 DNA: TGTGCCAGTAGTATAGCGGGAGTCGAAGGTGAGCAGTTCTTC. Translated, it gives CASSIAGVEGEQFF.

The CDR3: CASSAFLRGDEQFF. CDR3 coding DNA: TGTGCCAGCAGCGCCTTCCTACGGGGCGATGAGCAGTTCTTC. The chain couples TRBV7-3 to TRBJ2-1; the D gene could be TRBD1 or TRBD2 (5 bases each). Germline CDR1 reads SGHTA; CDR2 reads FQGTGA. V was cut by 5 bases and J by 8 bases, with 16 bases left in between. The CDR3 runs 14 residues.

This clone was found once. The V and J genes are TRBV27 and TRBJ2-2, with 7 nucleotides matching TRBD1. With V trimmed by 6 bases and J by 5 bases, 9 bases remained unmatched. The CDR3 is 15 amino acids. CDR1 MNHEY and CDR2 SMNVEV come from the germline V gene (reference sequence). CDR3 residues: CASSPRQGGTGELFF. CDR3 nucleotides: TGTGCCAGCAGCCCCCGACAGGGTGGAACCGGGGAGCTGTTTTTT.

The rearrangement uses TRBV18 and TRBJ1-2; 7 bases line up with TRBD1. CDR3 length: 15 amino acids. V trimming: 3 bases; J trimming: 2 bases; junction bases outside the gene matches: 6. Germline loops: CDR1 KGHSH, CDR2 LQKENI. Here the CDR3 reads CASSPTGQENYGYTF. CDR3 in DNA: TGTGCCAGCTCACCCACCGGACAGGAGAACTATGGCTACACCTTC. The full variable domain, its missing parts supplied by reference TRBV18 and TRBJ1-2, is NAGVMQNPRHLVRRRGQEARLRCSPMKGHSHVYWYRQLPEEGLKFMVYLQKENIIDESGMPKERFSAEFPKEGPSILRIQQVVRGDSAAYFCASSPTGQENYGYTFGSGTRLTVV.

The CDR3 protein is CASRPREGSTDTQYF. The DNA of the CDR3 is TGTGCCAGCAGACCCCGGGAGGGCAGCACAGATACGCAGTATTTT. V is TRBV6-6 and J is TRBJ2-3; 8 bases are a match to TRBD2. CDR1 is MNHNY, CDR2 SVGAGI, per germline (reference sequence). There are 15 residues in the CDR3. V lost 6 bases to trimming and J lost 0 bases; unmatched junction nucleotides: 5.

This chain connects TRBV18 to TRBJ1-1; D gene ambiguous. Germline values: CDR1 KGHSH, CDR2 LQKENI. V was pared by 2 bases and J by 0 bases, with 10 bases between. The CDR3 sequence is 15 residues long. The CDR3 DNA is TGTGCCAGCTCACCAGGAGCAGCAATGAACACTGAAGCTTTCTTT. Encoded protein: CASSPGAAMNTEAFF. Supplemented by reference TRBV18 and TRBJ1-1, the full variable domain reads NAGVMQNPRHLVRRRGQEARLRCSPMKGHSHVYWYRQLPEEGLKFMVYLQKENIIDESGMPKERFSAEFPKEGPSILRIQQVVRGDSAAYFCASSPGAAMNTEAFFGQGTRLTVV.

The chain combines TRBV15 with TRBJ2-7, with D possibly matching TRBD2 (7 bases). The CDR3 is 13 residues long. Germline CDR1 is LNHNV and CDR2 is YYDKDF (reference sequence). Trimming removed 11 bases at V and 5 bases at J, with 19 bases between. Here the CDR3 DNA reads TGTGCCGCTCGTCACGGGGGGCAGGACGAGCAGTACTTC. It yields the protein CAARHGGQDEQYF. The full variable domain, rest sourced from reference TRBV15 and TRBJ2-7, is DAMVIQNPRYQVTQFGKPVTLSCSQTLNHNVMYWYQQKSSQAPKLLFHYYDKDFNNEADTPDNFQSRRPNTSFCFLDIRSPGLGDTAMYLCAARHGGQDEQYFGPGTRLTVT.

The rearrangement uses TRBV4-1 and TRBJ2-3; TRBD2 might be the D (6 bases). Trimming took 1 base from V and 3 from J, leaving 14 bases between them. Looked up from germline, CDR1 is MGHRA and CDR2 is YSYEKL. This CDR3 comprises 16 residues. The CDR3 bases are TGCGCCAGCAGCCAAGGAGGGGTGCGGGAAACAGATACGCAGTATTTT. Protein sequence: CASSQGGVRETDTQYF.

This clone was counted a few times. The chain couples TRBV7-9 to TRBJ2-1, with 8 nucleotides matching TRBD1. J gave up 3 bases and V 5 bases, and 6 bases lay outside the gene matches. The CDR3 has 15 amino acids. Germline V gene sequence: CDR1 SEHNR, CDR2 FQNEAQ (reference sequence). The CDR3 spells CASSNPGTGYNEQFF. CDR3 DNA: TGTGCCAGCAGCAATCCCGGGACAGGCTACAATGAGCAGTTCTTC.

This clone was counted only a few times. This chain joins TRBV28 and TRBJ2-2; weak D call: TRBD1 (5 bases). The CDR3 is 13 residues long. V dropped 6 bases and J dropped 2 bases, with 7 bases sitting between them. Germline lookup yields CDR1 MDHEN and CDR2 SYDVKM. CDR3 residues: CASRGPNTGELFF. CDR3 nucleotides: TGTGCCAGCAGGGGGCCAAACACCGGGGAGCTGTTTTTT.

The chain joins TRBV18 to TRBJ2-6; D is unresolved. The ends were cut back, 5 bases at V and 0 bases at J, with 2 bases in the middle. Looked up from germline, CDR1 is KGHSH and CDR2 is LQKENI. This CDR3 contains 13 residues. In nucleotides, the CDR3 is TGTGCCAGCTCAGACTCTGGGGCCAACGTCCTGACTTTC. This codes for CASSDSGANVLTF.

This chain uses TRBV29-1 with TRBJ2-2, with a weak D call TRBD2 (6 bases). The CDR3 covers 14 residues. CDR1 and CDR2 from the germline V gene are SQVTM and ANQGSEA. Trimming shortened V by 4 bases and J by 3 bases, and 12 bases separated the two germline ends. The CDR3 reads CSVAGDGDTGELFF. The CDR3 DNA reads TGCAGCGTTGCGGGGGACGGGGACACCGGGGAGCTGTTTTTT.

This clone was seen once. V and J are TRBV5-1 and TRBJ1-4; maybe TRBD1 (6 bases). This CDR3 has 13 residues. Trimming pared 6 bases from V and 8 bases from J, leaving 14 bases between. CDR1 and CDR2 (germline): SGHRS, YFSETQ. The CDR3 DNA follows: TGCGCCAGCACCTCAGGGGTAGGGGAAAAACTGTTTTTT. Encoded protein: CASTSGVGEKLFF.

The CDR3 reads CASSPPTGIDTQYF. Written as DNA, the CDR3 is TGTGCCAGCTCACCACCTACCGGGATAGATACGCAGTATTTT. The chain is built from TRBV18 and TRBJ2-3; D perhaps matches TRBD2 (5 bases). Germline CDR1 and CDR2: KGHSH and LQKENI. This CDR3 spans 14 amino acids. Trimming took 0 bases from V and 5 from J, leaving 9 bases between them. Full variable domain (outside the CDR3, taken from reference TRBV18 and TRBJ2-3): NAGVMQNPRHLVRRRGQEARLRCSPMKGHSHVYWYRQLPEEGLKFMVYLQKENIIDESGMPKERFSAEFPKEGPSILRIQQVVRGDSAAYFCASSPPTGIDTQYFGPGTRLTVL.

The chain carries TRBV5-1 and TRBJ2-1; a possible D gene is TRBD2 (5 bases). V was cut by 4 bases and J by 7 bases, with 12 bases left in between. The CDR3 sequence is 13 residues long. In germline, CDR1 is SGHRS, CDR2 YFSETQ. The chain's CDR3 is CASSLPWRNEQFF. The CDR3 region has the DNA TGCGCCAGCAGCCTTCCTTGGAGGAATGAGCAGTTCTTC.

The chain joins TRBV7-9 to TRBJ1-5; D remains unclear. This CDR3 has 17 amino acids. The V end was cut by 0 bases, the J end by 0 bases, with 12 bases between. CDR1 is SEHNR, CDR2 FQNEAQ, per germline (reference sequence). Here the CDR3 reads CASSLAAPGYSNQPQHF. As DNA, the CDR3 is TGTGCCAGCAGCTTAGCGGCCCCAGGTTATAGCAATCAGCCCCAGCATTTT.

V is TRBV9 and J is TRBJ2-5; 16 bases are a match to TRBD2. V shed 3 bases, J shed 9 bases, and the junction held 5 bases outside the gene matches. The CDR3 contains 15 residues. Germline CDR1 is SGDLS and CDR2 is YYNGEE. CDR3 loop: CASSAGTSGREAQYF. The CDR3 coding sequence is TGTGCCAGCAGCGCCGGGACTAGCGGGAGGGAAGCCCAGTACTTC.

The chain combines TRBV7-8 with TRBJ2-7, with a tentative D call TRBD1 (5 bases). The V gene lost 1 base and the J gene lost 4 bases, with 11 bases spanning the gap. The germline V gene has CDR1 SGHVS and CDR2 FQNEAQ. The CDR3 length is 14 residues. The CDR3 nucleotides read TGTGCCAGCAGCTTAGTTTTAGGGGTATACGAGCAGTACTTC. Encoded protein: CASSLVLGVYEQYF.